This TCR beta chain was observed in a study of spatial heterogeneity in lung cancer. The sample's time point: sample taken at primary tumor resection. The sequenced material consisted of unsorted whole RNA from tumor, nontumor lung or frozen PBMC. Samples came from 70 to 80 TRACERx patients with untreated early-stage lung cancer. Carried by each TCR cDNA molecule was a unique molecular identifier. In TCRdb, the 5' RACE reads were re-called with MiXCR into one record per CDR3 protein. The profile shows about 52,000 distinct CDR3 sequences, over 5.5% of them singletons. The CDR3 sequence is 17 residues long. Germline V CDR1 and CDR2: SGHRS, YFSETQ. Deletions cut 4 bases from V and 2 bases from J, with 21 bases between.

V gene TRBV5-1 combines with J gene TRBJ1-2; D might be TRBD1 (5 bases). The sequence came from a female donor with early-stage non-small cell lung cancer. The material sequenced was PBMCs, taken at surgery. In DNA, the CDR3 is TGCGCCAGCAGCCCGACGACAAGGGTGGAGGGGAACTATGGCTACACCTTC. Protein: CASSPTTRVEGNYGYTF.